This T cell receptor (beta chain) comes out of a study of cytomegalovirus exposure and HLA in healthy donors. Germline CDR1 reads SGHTA; CDR2 reads FQGNSA. This CDR3 comprises 13 residues. V shed 5 bases and J shed 6 bases, with 13 bases lying between them. For this clone: The antigen remains unidentified.

The PCR used 60 Vbeta and 13 Jbeta primers. TCRdb's table, derived via immunoSEQ multiplex PCR, lists solely in-frame clones and lacks some. The sample carries more than 150,000 clones, approximately 80% recorded once. Study observations and caveats: It was taken for granted in presence/absence analyses that sequencing depth across donors was roughly uniform. Most TCR beta V segments were productive about 90% or about 30% of the time in an earlier analysis. In vitro testing confirmed a few CMV-associated chains as specific for CMV antigens. V- and J-gene trimming in TCR beta was tied to a missense DCLRE1C variant by an analysis performed later.

The sample consisted of PBMCs. This chain uses TRBV7-2 with TRBJ1-2; weak D call: TRBD1 (5 bases). The sequence came from a woman aged 45-59 years in good health and CMV-seropositive. The CDR3 region is CASSDRTPNGYTF. The CDR3 bases are TGTGCCAGCAGCGATCGGACACCCAATGGCTACACCTTC.